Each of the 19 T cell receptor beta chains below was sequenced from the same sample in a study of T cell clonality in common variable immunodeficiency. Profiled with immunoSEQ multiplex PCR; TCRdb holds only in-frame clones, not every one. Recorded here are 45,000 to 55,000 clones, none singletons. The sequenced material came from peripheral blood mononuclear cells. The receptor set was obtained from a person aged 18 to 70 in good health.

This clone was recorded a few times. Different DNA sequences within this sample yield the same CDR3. The CDR3 loop reads CASSFSGTSVDEQFF. CDR3 bases read: TGTGCCAGCAGCTTCTCCGGGACTAGCGTCGATGAG. V and J are TRBV7-3 and TRBJ2-1, with 10 bases fitting TRBD2. The DNA ends 3 residues before the CDR3 does, and the rest of the CDR3 is filled in from the germline J gene. This CDR3 has 15 residues. V lost 3 bases and J lost 8; bases outside the gene matches: 7. From germline, CDR1 is SGHTA and CDR2 FQGTGA.

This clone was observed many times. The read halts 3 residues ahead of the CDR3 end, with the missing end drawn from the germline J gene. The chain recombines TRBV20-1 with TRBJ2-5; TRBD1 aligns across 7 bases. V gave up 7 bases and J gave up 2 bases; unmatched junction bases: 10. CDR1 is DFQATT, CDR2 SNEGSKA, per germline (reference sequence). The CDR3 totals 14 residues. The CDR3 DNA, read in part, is TGCAGTGGAACGAAGGGGGCGGGTCAAGAGACC. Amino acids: CSGTKGAGQET. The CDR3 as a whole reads CSGTKGAGQETQYF.

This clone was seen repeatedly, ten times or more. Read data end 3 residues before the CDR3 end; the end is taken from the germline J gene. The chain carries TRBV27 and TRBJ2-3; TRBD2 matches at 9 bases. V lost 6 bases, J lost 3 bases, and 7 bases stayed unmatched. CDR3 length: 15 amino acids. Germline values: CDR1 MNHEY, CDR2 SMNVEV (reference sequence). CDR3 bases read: TGTGCCAGCAGGTGGGCGGGAGGGTTAACAGATACG. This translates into CASRWAGGLTDT. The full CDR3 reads CASRWAGGLTDTQYF.

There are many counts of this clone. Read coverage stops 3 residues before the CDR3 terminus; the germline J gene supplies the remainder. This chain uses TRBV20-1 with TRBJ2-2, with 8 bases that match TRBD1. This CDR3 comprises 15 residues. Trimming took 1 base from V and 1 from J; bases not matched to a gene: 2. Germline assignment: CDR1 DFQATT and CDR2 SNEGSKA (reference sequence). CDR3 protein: CSARVGQGNTGELFF. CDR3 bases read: TGCAGTGCTAGAGTAGGACAGGGGAACACCGGGGAG.

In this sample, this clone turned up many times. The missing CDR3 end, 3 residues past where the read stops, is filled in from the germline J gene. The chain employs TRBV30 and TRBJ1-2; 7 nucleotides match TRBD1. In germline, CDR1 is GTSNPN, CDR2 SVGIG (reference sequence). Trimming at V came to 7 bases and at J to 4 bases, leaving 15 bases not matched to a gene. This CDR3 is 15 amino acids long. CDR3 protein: CASINRGGDSYGYTF. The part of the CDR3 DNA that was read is TGTGCCTCTATAAACAGGGGAGGGGACTCCTATGGC.

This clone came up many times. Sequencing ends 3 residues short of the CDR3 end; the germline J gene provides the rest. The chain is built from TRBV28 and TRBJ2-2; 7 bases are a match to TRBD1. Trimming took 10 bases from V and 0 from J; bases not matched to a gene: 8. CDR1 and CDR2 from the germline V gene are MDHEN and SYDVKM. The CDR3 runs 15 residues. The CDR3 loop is CAILDRDANTGELFF. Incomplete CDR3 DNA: TGTGCCATCTTAGACAGGGACGCGAACACCGGGGAG.

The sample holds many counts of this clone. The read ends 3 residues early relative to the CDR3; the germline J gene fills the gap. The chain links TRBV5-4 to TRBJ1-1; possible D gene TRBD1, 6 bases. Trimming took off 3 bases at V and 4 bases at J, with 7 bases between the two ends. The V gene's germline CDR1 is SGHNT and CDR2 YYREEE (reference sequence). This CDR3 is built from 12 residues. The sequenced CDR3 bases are TGTGCCAGCAGCTCAGGGGTCACTGAA. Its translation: CASSSGVTE. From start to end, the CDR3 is CASSSGVTEAFF.

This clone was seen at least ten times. The CDR3 here is CASSQGESEKLFF. The CDR3 bases that were read are TGTGCCAGCAGCCAGGGGGAATCAGAAAAA. This chain joins TRBV28 and TRBJ1-4; 7 bases line up with TRBD1. Coverage ceases 3 residues before the CDR3 finishes, and the germline J gene fills in the end. The CDR3 runs to 13 residues. The J segment lost 8 bases and the V segment lost 6 bases, leaving 6 bases of the junction unmatched. Germline V gives CDR1 MDHEN, CDR2 SYDVKM.

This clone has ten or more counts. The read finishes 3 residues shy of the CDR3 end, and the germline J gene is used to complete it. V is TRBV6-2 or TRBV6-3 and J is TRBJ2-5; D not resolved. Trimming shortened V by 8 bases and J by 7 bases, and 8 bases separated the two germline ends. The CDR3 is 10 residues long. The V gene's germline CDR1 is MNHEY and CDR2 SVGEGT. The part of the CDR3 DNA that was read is TGTGCCAGCCGCTCGCGGACC. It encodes CASRSRT. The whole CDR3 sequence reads CASRSRTQYF.

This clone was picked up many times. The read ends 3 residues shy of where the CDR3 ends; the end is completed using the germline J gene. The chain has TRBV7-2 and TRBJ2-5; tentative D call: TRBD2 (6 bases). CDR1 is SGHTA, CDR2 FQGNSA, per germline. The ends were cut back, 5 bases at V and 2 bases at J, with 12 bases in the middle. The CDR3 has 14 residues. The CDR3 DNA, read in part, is TGTGCCAGCAGCCGAGGGGACTTTCAAGAGACC. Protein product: CASSRGDFQET. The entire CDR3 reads CASSRGDFQETQYF.

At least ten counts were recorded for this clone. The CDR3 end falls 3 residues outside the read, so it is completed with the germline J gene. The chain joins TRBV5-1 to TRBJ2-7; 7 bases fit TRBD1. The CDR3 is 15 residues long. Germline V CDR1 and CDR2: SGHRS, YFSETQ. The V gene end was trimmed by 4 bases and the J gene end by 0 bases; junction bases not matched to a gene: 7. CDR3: CASSDGTESSYEQYF. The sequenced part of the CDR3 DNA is TGCGCCAGCAGCGACGGGACAGAAAGCTCCTACGAG.

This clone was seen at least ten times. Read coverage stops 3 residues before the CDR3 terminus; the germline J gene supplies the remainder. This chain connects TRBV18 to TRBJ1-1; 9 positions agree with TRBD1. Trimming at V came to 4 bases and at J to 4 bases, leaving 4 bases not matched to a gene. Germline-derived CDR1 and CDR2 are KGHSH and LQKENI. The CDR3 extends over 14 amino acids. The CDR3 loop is CASSLPGQGTEAFF. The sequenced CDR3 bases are TGTGCCAGCTCACTCCCGGGACAGGGCACTGAA. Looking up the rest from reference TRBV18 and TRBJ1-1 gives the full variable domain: NAGVMQNPRHLVRRRGQEARLRCSPMKGHSHVYWYRQLPEEGLKFMVYLQKENIIDESGMPKERFSAEFPKEGPSILRIQQVVRGDSAAYFCASSLPGQGTEAFFGQGTRLTVV.

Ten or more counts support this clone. CDR3 DNA, as far as it was read: TGTGCCAGCAGCTCAATGGGCAGGGTCTACGAG. It yields the protein CASSSMGRVYE. The full CDR3 is CASSSMGRVYEQYF. The chain has TRBV7-2 and TRBJ2-7; maybe TRBD1 (5 bases). Read coverage stops 3 residues before the CDR3 terminus; the germline J gene supplies the remainder. This CDR3 comprises 14 residues. The V end lost 4 bases, the J end lost 3 bases, and 13 bases lay between the germline ends. The germline V gene encodes CDR1 SGHTA and CDR2 FQGNSA.

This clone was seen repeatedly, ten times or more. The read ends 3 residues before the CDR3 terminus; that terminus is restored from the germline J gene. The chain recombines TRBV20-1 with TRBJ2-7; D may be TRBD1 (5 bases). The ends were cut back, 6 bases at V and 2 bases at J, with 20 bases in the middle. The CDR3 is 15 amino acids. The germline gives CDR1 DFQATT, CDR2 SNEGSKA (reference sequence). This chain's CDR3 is CSATPLQGFTYEQYF. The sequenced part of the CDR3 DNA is TGCAGTGCCACACCTCTGCAGGGATTCACCTACGAG.

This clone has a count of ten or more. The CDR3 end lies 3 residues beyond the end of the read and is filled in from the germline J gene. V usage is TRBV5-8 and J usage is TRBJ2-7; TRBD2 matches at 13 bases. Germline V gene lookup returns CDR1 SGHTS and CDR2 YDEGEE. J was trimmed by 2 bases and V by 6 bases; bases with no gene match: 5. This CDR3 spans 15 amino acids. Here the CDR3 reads CASMFGTSGTYEQYF. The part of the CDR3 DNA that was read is TGTGCCAGCATGTTCGGGACTAGCGGGACCTACGAG.

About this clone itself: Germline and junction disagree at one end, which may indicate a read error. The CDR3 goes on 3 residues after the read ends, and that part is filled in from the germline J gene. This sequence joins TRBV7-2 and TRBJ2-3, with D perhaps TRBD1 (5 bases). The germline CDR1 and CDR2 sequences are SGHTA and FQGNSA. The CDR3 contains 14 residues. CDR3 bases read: TGTGCCAGCAGCTTAGGGTTGGGGCCAGAGACG. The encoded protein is CASSLGLGPET. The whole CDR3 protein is CASSLGLGPETQYF.

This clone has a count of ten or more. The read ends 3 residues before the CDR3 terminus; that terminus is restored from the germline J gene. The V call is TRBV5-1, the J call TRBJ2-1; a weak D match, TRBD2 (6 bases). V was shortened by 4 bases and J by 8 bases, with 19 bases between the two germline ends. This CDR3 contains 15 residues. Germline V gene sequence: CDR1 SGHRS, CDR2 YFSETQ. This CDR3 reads CASSPTTSINDEQFF. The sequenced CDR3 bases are TGCGCCAGCAGCCCAACGACTAGTATCAATGATGAG.

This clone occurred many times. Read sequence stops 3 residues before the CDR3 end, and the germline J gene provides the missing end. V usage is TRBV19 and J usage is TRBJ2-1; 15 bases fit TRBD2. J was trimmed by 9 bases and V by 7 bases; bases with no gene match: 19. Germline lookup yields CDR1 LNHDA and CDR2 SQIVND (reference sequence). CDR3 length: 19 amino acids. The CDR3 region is CASKLRWTSGRAITVEQFF. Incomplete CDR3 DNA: TGTGCCAGTAAATTACGTTGGACTAGCGGGAGGGCCATAACTGTTGAG.

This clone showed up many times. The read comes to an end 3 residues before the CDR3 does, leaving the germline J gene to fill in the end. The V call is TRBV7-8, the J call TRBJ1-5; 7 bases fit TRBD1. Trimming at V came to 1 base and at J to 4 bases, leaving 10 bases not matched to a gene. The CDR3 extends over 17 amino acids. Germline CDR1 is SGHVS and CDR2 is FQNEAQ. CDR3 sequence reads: CASSLVPDRTLNQPQHF. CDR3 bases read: TGTGCCAGCAGCTTAGTCCCGGACAGGACCCTGAATCAGCCC.